This TCR beta chain was recorded in a study of post-analysis software for immune sequencing data. Study overall: Relapsing-remitting, secondary progressive and progressive-relapsing multiple sclerosis courses were included. Study-level results: The F measure placed samples prepared in the same batch into strongly shared clusters. When compared against controls, multiple sclerosis patients showed significantly lower normalized Chao1 diversity. Five TRBV segments were significantly more frequent in patients than in controls. TRBV5-6, TRBV5-1 and TRBV20-1 were among these segments.

CDR3 length: 15 residues. The germline gives CDR1 SGHKS, CDR2 YYEKEE (reference sequence). Deletions cut 1 base from V and 2 bases from J, with 11 bases between. With respect to this clonotype: Its specificity is not known.

cDNA libraries of TCR beta carried unique molecular identifiers. The T cell input of about 1 to 10 million gave a few hundred thousand cDNA molecules. MiXCR, applied by TCRdb to the PCR reads, yields one record per CDR3 protein. The data contain 740,000 or so distinct CDR3 sequences, approximately 57% of them singletons. Sequenced input: blood. The gene calls are TRBV5-5 and TRBJ2-3; maybe TRBD2 (6 bases). This clonotype was sampled from a girl aged 5-17 years with multiple sclerosis. CDR3 DNA sequence: TGTGCCAGCAGCTTGTATGCGGGATCCACAGATACGCAGTATTTT. Amino acids: CASSLYAGSTDTQYF.